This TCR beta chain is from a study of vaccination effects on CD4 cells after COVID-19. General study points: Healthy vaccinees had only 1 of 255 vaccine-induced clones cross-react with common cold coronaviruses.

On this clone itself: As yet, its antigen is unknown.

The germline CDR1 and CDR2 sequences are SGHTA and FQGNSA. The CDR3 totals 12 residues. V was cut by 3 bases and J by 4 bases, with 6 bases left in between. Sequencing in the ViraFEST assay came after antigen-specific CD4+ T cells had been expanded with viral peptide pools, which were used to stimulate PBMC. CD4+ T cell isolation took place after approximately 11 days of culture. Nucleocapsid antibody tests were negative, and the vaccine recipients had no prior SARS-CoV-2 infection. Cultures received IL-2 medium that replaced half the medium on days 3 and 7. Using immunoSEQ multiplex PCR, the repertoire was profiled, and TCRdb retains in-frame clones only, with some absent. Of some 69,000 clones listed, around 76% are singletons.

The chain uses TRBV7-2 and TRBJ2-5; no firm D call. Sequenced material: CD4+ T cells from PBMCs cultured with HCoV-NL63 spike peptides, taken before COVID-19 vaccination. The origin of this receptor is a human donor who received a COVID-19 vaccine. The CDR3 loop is CASSLDRETQYF. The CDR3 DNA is TGTGCCAGCAGCTTGGATAGAGAGACCCAGTACTTC.